This T cell receptor (beta chain) was recorded in a study of T-cell reconstitution after alpha-beta-depleted transplantation in children. TCRbeta library preparation incorporated unique molecular identifiers. Each CDR3 protein is one row after TCRdb ran MiXCR on the PCR reads. The sample lists fewer than 1 million distinct CDR3 sequences, 15% to 20% occurring once. Study conclusions and caveats: The main origin of T-cell counts and diversity one year after transplant was newly produced T cells. Several hundred expanded graft clones reportedly were the source of alpha-beta T cells about two months after transplant.

Notes on this clonotype: Its matching antigen is unknown.

Germline values: CDR1 SGDLS, CDR2 YYNGEE. The CDR3 loop spans 16 amino acids. Germline trimming cut 0 bases from V and 6 bases from J; bases unmatched to any gene: 7. The V and J genes are TRBV9 and TRBJ2-2; 8 nucleotides align to TRBD2. The source of this sequence is a male patient between 10 and 17 years old who had a stem cell transplant for acute lymphoblastic leukemia, so the T cells may come from the graft donor. The specimen comprised PBMCs, mostly from graft donor cells, sampled 360 days after TCRalphabeta/CD19-depleted stem cell transplant. For the CDR3, the DNA is TGTGCCAGCAGCGTAGCTATCCAGCGGGGGCCCGGGGAGCTGTTTTTT. It codes for CASSVAIQRGPGELFF.